The 21 T cell receptor beta chains reported below all come from one sample, sequenced in a study of cytomegalovirus exposure and HLA in healthy donors. The PCR was carried out with 60 Vbeta primers and 13 Jbeta primers. TCRdb keeps only in-frame clones here, not all; method: immunoSEQ multiplex PCR. The data show a few hundred thousand clones, around nine tenths seen once. Input material: PBMCs. These TCRs come from a woman aged 18-29 years in good health and CMV-seronegative.

This chain joins TRBV5-1 and TRBJ2-7, with TRBD2 matching over 7 bases. The length of the CDR3 is 15 residues. Germline V lookup: CDR1 SGHRS, CDR2 YFSETQ. V shed 4 bases, J shed 1 base, and the junction held 8 bases outside the gene matches. This chain's CDR3 is CASSMREGRSYEQYF. DNA of the CDR3: TGCGCCAGCAGCATGAGGGAGGGAAGGTCCTACGAGCAGTACTTC.

Concerning this clone itself: One end of the junction is discordant with germline, which a read error may explain. This chain connects TRBV7-9 to TRBJ1-2; no reliable D call. The CDR3 has 12 residues. The germline V gene encodes CDR1 SEHNR and CDR2 FQNEAQ (reference sequence). The CDR3 region is CSSRRDVYGYTF. CDR3 DNA: TGTTCCAGCAGACGGGATGTCTATGGCTACACCTTC.

J is TRBJ1-2 and V is TRBV5-1; D possibly corresponds to TRBD1 (6 bases). V was clipped by 0 bases and J by 4 bases, with 10 bases between them. Germline V lookup: CDR1 SGHRS, CDR2 YFSETQ. The CDR3 has 14 amino acids. The CDR3 loop reads CASSLEGGSYGYTF. CDR3 in DNA: TGCGCCAGCAGCTTGGAAGGGGGATCCTATGGCTACACCTTC.

The genes are TRBV28 and TRBJ1-4; D is undetermined. The V end was cut by 3 bases, the J end by 8 bases, with 13 bases between. The germline gives CDR1 MDHEN, CDR2 SYDVKM. CDR3 length: 14 residues. CDR3 protein: CASSFTALPEKLFF. The CDR3 bases are TGTGCCAGCAGTTTCACAGCCTTGCCCGAAAAACTGTTTTTT.

This clone is a singleton in its sample. The J gene is TRBJ2-7, the V gene TRBV5-6; 7 positions agree with TRBD2. The V and J ends lost 6 bases and 6 bases, in that order; junction bases with no gene match: 6. This CDR3 region has 12 residues. The V gene's germline CDR1 is SGHDT and CDR2 YYEEEE. CDR3 residues: CASTVLASEQYF. As DNA, the CDR3 is TGTGCCAGCACTGTACTAGCGAGCGAGCAGTACTTC.

The chain recombines TRBV27 with TRBJ2-1; 7 nucleotides align to TRBD2. The CDR3 extends over 14 amino acids. Trimming removed 3 bases from V and 7 bases from J; junction bases left unmatched: 6. The germline V gene encodes CDR1 MNHEY and CDR2 SMNVEV (reference sequence). CDR3 nucleotide sequence: TGTGCCAGCAGTTTTGGGGGGGGAGGGAATGAGCAGTTCTTC. Translating it yields CASSFGGGGNEQFF.

The rearrangement joins TRBV13 to TRBJ2-7; D is uncertain. The germline gives CDR1 PRHDT, CDR2 FYEKMQ (reference sequence). The V end lost 5 bases, the J end lost 1 base, and 12 bases lay between the germline ends. There are 14 residues in the CDR3. The CDR3 DNA sequence: TGTGCCAGCAGCCAACCTACCAATTCCTACGAGCAGTACTTC. Its translation: CASSQPTNSYEQYF.

The V gene is TRBV6-5, the J gene TRBJ1-2; D may be TRBD1 (6 bases). The germline V gene has CDR1 MNHEY and CDR2 SVGAGI. V was clipped by 7 bases and J by 4 bases, with 13 bases between them. This CDR3 is 13 amino acids long. The DNA of the CDR3 is TGTGCCAGCATCCGAAGGGGGGGCTATGGCTACACCTTC. Amino acids: CASIRRGGYGYTF.

This chain connects TRBV6-5 to TRBJ2-6; no clear D gene. The CDR3 has 14 residues. Germline V gene lookup returns CDR1 MNHEY and CDR2 SVGAGI. Deletions cut 8 bases from V and 0 bases from J, with 8 bases between. CDR3 nucleotides: TGTGCCAGCTACAGTTCCTCTGGGGCCAACGTCCTGACTTTC. The encoded protein is CASYSSSGANVLTF.

This clone was seen a single time. V is TRBV11-2 and J is TRBJ1-1; D call uncertain. The V gene's germline CDR1 is SGHAT and CDR2 FQNNGV. V was clipped by 3 bases and J by 4 bases, with 12 bases between them. The CDR3 covers 14 residues. DNA of the CDR3: TGTGCCAGCAGCTTCGTTGGAGATCGCACTGAAGCTTTCTTT. Translation: CASSFVGDRTEAFF.

The rearrangement uses TRBV5-4 and TRBJ2-2; D remains ambiguous. CDR3 size: 13 residues. The germline gives CDR1 SGHNT, CDR2 YYREEE (reference sequence). The V gene lost 2 bases and the J gene lost 3 bases, with 5 bases spanning the gap. The CDR3 coding sequence is TGTGCCAGCAGCTTACAAGACACCGGGGAGCTGTTTTTT. Its translation: CASSLQDTGELFF.

This clone was recorded only once. The V call is TRBV30, the J call TRBJ1-2; no firm D call. V was shortened by 4 bases and J by 5 bases, with 23 bases between the two germline ends. This CDR3 comprises 16 residues. Germline V gives CDR1 GTSNPN, CDR2 SVGIG (reference sequence). In nucleotides, the CDR3 is TGTGCCTGGATGAAAAGGATGTCTAACAGCCCTTATGGCTACACCTTC. Amino acid sequence: CAWMKRMSNSPYGYTF.

V and J are TRBV4-1 and TRBJ2-7; no firm D call. Trimming took off 1 base at V and 2 bases at J, with 15 bases between the two ends. From germline, CDR1 is MGHRA and CDR2 YSYEKL. The CDR3 spans 16 residues. The CDR3 DNA follows: TGCGCCAGCAGCCAAGCCGGCTCAGGTGCCGCCTACGAGCAGTACTTC. The encoded protein is CASSQAGSGAAYEQYF.

The chain uses TRBV5-4 and TRBJ2-1; 12 bases match TRBD2. Germline trimming cut 4 bases from V and 6 bases from J; bases unmatched to any gene: 11. The CDR3 contains 17 residues. Germline CDR1 SGHNT, CDR2 YYREEE (reference sequence). The CDR3 region has the DNA TGTGCCAGCAGCCCACCGGCTAGCGGGGGGGTTGGCAATGAGCAGTTCTTC. The encoded protein is CASSPPASGGVGNEQFF.

The J gene is TRBJ1-2, the V gene TRBV6-1; D might be TRBD1 (6 bases). The V gene lost 1 base and the J gene lost 1 base, with 10 bases spanning the gap. This CDR3 is built from 15 residues. The germline V gene has CDR1 MNHNS and CDR2 SASEGT. CDR3 sequence (DNA): TGTGCCAGCAGTGAAGGCAGGGGCCTTAACTATGGCTACACCTTC. Residues: CASSEGRGLNYGYTF.

V usage is TRBV7-9 and J usage is TRBJ1-5, with a weak D call TRBD1 (5 bases). Trimming removed 5 bases from V and 0 bases from J, with 20 bases in between. Germline lookup yields CDR1 SEHNR and CDR2 FQNEAQ (reference sequence). The CDR3 contains 18 residues. The CDR3 bases are TGTGCCAGCAGCCCGCCGTTGGTTGGGACTGATAGCAATCAGCCCCAGCATTTT. Amino acid sequence: CASSPPLVGTDSNQPQHF. Variable domain in full (rest from reference TRBV7-9 and TRBJ1-5): DTGVSQNPRHKITKRGQNVTFRCDPISEHNRLYWYRQTLGQGPEFLTYFQNEAQLEKSRLLSDRFSAERPKGSFSTLEIQRTEQGDSAMYLCASSPPLVGTDSNQPQHFGDGTRLSIL.

The chain joins TRBV14 to TRBJ2-3; 11 nucleotides align to TRBD2. Unmatched junction bases numbered 5, after V lost 1 base and J lost 8 bases. CDR1 SGHDN and CDR2 FVKESK come from the germline V gene. CDR3 length: 15 residues. CDR3 in DNA: TGTGCCAGCAGCCAAGGACTAGCGGGGATTAGTACGCAGTATTTT. The encoded protein is CASSQGLAGISTQYF.

The rearrangement links TRBV12-5 to TRBJ1-5; D ambiguous. The V end lost 4 bases, the J end lost 5 bases, and 12 bases lay between the germline ends. Germline CDR1 LGHNT, CDR2 FRNRAP. CDR3 length equals 14 residues. Here the CDR3 reads CASGYAVQDQPQHF. The CDR3 region has the DNA TGTGCTAGTGGTTATGCGGTGCAAGATCAGCCCCAGCATTTT.

This clone was seen a handful of times. J is TRBJ1-1 and V is TRBV12-5; no clear D gene. The V and J ends lost 8 bases and 6 bases respectively, with 16 bases between them. The CDR3 sequence is 13 residues long. Germline V gene lookup returns CDR1 LGHNT and CDR2 FRNRAP. CDR3 region: CASSSAGKAEAFF. CDR3 DNA: TGTGCTAGTAGTAGTGCGGGGAAGGCTGAAGCTTTCTTT. The complete variable domain, with remaining parts taken from reference TRBV12-5 and TRBJ1-1, reads DARVTQTPRHKVTEMGQEVTMRCQPILGHNTVFWYRQTMMQGLELLAYFRNRAPLDDSGMPKDRFSAEMPDATLATLKIQPSEPRDSAVYFCASSSAGKAEAFFGQGTRLTVV.

This CDR3 is CASSLQVNTEAFF. For the CDR3, the DNA is TGTGCCAGCAGCTTGCAGGTGAACACTGAAGCTTTCTTT. V is TRBV7-3 and J is TRBJ1-1, with no clear D. The germline gives CDR1 SGHTA, CDR2 FQGTGA. CDR3 size: 13 residues. With 3 bases removed from V and 0 bases from J, the gap between germline ends came to 5 bases.

This sequence joins TRBV5-4 and TRBJ2-3; 9 positions match TRBD2. Per the germline V gene, CDR1 is SGHNT and CDR2 is YYREEE (reference sequence). With 1 base clipped from V and 5 bases from J, the junction kept 2 bases outside the gene matches. The CDR3 totals 14 residues. CDR3 sequence: CASSLQLAGDTQYF. CDR3 nucleotides: TGTGCCAGCAGCTTGCAACTAGCGGGAGATACGCAGTATTTT.